This T cell receptor beta chain was observed in a study of cytomegalovirus exposure and HLA in healthy donors. The repertoire was sequenced with immunoSEQ multiplex PCR; TCRdb's copy has only in-frame clones and lacks some. The table records fewer than 85,000 clones, 94% of them present only once. Comments on this clone: Its antigen is not known.

General observations from the study: Researchers counted around 160 TCR beta chains as cytomegalovirus-associated.

CDR3 length: 17 amino acids. V lost 3 bases and J lost 1, with 16 bases in between. The germline CDR1 and CDR2 sequences are MRHNA and SNTAGT. The J gene is TRBJ2-1, the V gene TRBV6-4; D might be TRBD2 (7 bases). The receptor was derived from a woman aged 18-29 years in good health and CMV-seronegative. The sample consisted of PBMCs. CDR3 DNA sequence: TGTGCCAGCAGTGATGGGACGGGGGGCCCTTCCTACAATGAGCAGTTCTTC. As protein: CASSDGTGGPSYNEQFF.